Listed below are T cell receptor beta chains from one sample, sequenced in a study of blood T cell repertoires in COVID-19. The repertoire was sequenced with immunoSEQ multiplex PCR; TCRdb's copy has only in-frame clones and lacks some. The data contain over 250,000 clones, 80% to 90% of them singletons. Material for sequencing was PBMCs or T cells enriched from blood (not recorded which). Receptors originate from a woman aged 18-29 years who had recovered from COVID-19. Each CDR3 is given with its conserved first and last residue. A D gene is named only where the DNA matches it firmly. Part of the rows lack a size; the others show once, few, many or a class for expanded clones.

v_gene,abundance,d_gene,len,j_gene,CDR3aa
TRBV24-1,few,TRBD1,16,TRBJ1-6,CATSDSGQGFNSPLHF
TRBV7-9,-,-,14,TRBJ1-1,CASSLAGGATEAFF
TRBV7-9,few,-,14,TRBJ1-1,CASSLAGQATEAFF
TRBV10-3,once,-,13,TRBJ1-2,CAIINGSRSGYTF
TRBV5-4,-,TRBD1,14,TRBJ1-2,CASSWRGQLSGYTF
TRBV7-3,-,TRBD1,15,TRBJ1-6,CASSLMTGEGSPLHF
TRBV13,-,-,16,TRBJ2-1,CASSLMGGMPSDEQFF
TRBV20-1,-,-,11,TRBJ1-2,CSAMTHYGYTF
TRBV4-1,-,-,14,TRBJ1-1,CASSQVPGGTEAFF
TRBV7-8,-,TRBD1,16,TRBJ1-2,CASSLVQGQGSYGYTF
TRBV9,few,-,16,TRBJ2-2,CASSGRGPPHTGELFF
TRBV28,-,-,15,TRBJ1-5,CASSLLSGGNQPQHF
TRBV6-5,-,-,14,TRBJ1-2,CASTLGRTENGYTF
TRBV16,-,-,12,TRBJ1-2,CASSQYISGYTF
TRBV28,-,-,16,TRBJ2-6,CASSPGASSGANVLTF
TRBV28,-,-,14,TRBJ1-1,CASSLSGTAFKAFF
TRBV7-9,-,-,19,TRBJ2-5,CASSRFGGSTHPGQETQYF
TRBV7-2,once,-,14,TRBJ1-1,CASSLLPENTEAFF
TRBV19,-,TRBD1,15,TRBJ2-2,CASAKGTGNTGELFF
TRBV18,-,TRBD1,14,TRBJ2-7,CASSLSQGSYEQYF
TRBV5-1,-,-,14,TRBJ2-7,CASSQVNNHYEQYF
TRBV2,-,-,13,TRBJ1-2,CASESSGGTSYTF
TRBV9,few,TRBD1,17,TRBJ1-3,CASSPRTGDGSGNTIYF
TRBV3-1/TRBV3-2,-,-,13,TRBJ2-1,CASSQDKSGEQFF
TRBV11-3,few,-,15,TRBJ2-1,CASSLGLASYNEQFF
TRBV3-1/TRBV3-2,-,TRBD2,16,TRBJ2-7,CASSQRGGGSSYEQYF
TRBV25-1,few,-,15,TRBJ2-1,CASSEYAGRYNEQFF
TRBV13,-,TRBD1,14,TRBJ1-2,CASSSGTGVDGYTF
TRBV4-2,few,TRBD1,15,TRBJ2-3,CASSQEGQGTDTQYF
TRBV2,-,TRBD1,15,TRBJ1-5,CASSGDRGHNQPQHF
TRBV4-3,-,-,14,TRBJ2-4,CASSQEPGDGIQYF
TRBV28,-,-,13,TRBJ1-1,CASSFGSRTEAFF
TRBV27,-,TRBD1,16,TRBJ2-7,CASSLSSGQVSYEQYF
TRBV28,-,TRBD2,15,TRBJ2-7,CASSPTSGPSYEQYF
TRBV5-6,-,-,14,TRBJ2-1,CASSLGTAYNEQFF
TRBV9,-,TRBD2,17,TRBJ2-5,CASSGGGSLAPQETQYF
TRBV28,-,-,14,TRBJ1-1,CASSFPRMNTEAFF
TRBV5-1,-,TRBD2,16,TRBJ2-5,CASRYGLAGGQETQYF
TRBV28,-,TRBD2,15,TRBJ2-7,CASSFRLAGRGEQYF
TRBV27,few,TRBD2,15,TRBJ2-3,CASSPGLADTVAQYF
TRBV28,-,TRBD2,14,TRBJ2-5,CASSLPSGIETQYF
TRBV5-1,-,TRBD2,16,TRBJ2-1,CASSGGAGVMNNEQFF
TRBV18,-,-,20,TRBJ2-3,CASSPPTSNSKLISTDTQYF
TRBV28,-,-,16,TRBJ2-2,CASSLSLATNTGELFF
TRBV7-2,-,TRBD2,16,TRBJ2-7,CASSFGTSGALGEQYF
TRBV11-2,few,-,13,TRBJ1-5,CASSDSLDQPQHF
TRBV7-2,once,TRBD2,12,TRBJ2-7,CASGTSSYEQYF
TRBV6-2/TRBV6-3,-,-,17,TRBJ1-5,CASSYSGGLVNNQPQHF
TRBV3-1/TRBV3-2,-,-,18,TRBJ2-3,CASSQGRLIEGGTDTQYF
TRBV5-4,-,TRBD2,14,TRBJ2-1,CASSLHGGDNEQFF
TRBV7-9,-,-,14,TRBJ2-5,CASEGHPYQETQYF